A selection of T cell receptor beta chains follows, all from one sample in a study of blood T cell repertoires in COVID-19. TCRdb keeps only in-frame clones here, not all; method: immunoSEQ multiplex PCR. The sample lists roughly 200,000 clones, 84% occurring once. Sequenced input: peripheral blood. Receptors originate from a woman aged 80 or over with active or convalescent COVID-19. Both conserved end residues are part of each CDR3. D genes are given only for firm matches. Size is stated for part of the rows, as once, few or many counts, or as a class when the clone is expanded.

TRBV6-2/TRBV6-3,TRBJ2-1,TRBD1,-,CASSYPTGAPEDNEQFF,TGTGCCAGCAGTTACCCGACAGGGGCTCCGGAGGACAATGAGCAGTTCTTC
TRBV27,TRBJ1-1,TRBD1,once,CASRTGRGRTEAFF,TGTGCCAGCCGGACCGGCAGGGGGCGTACTGAAGCTTTCTTT
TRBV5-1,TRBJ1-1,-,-,CASSLDANTGPEAFF,TGCGCCAGCAGCTTGGATGCAAACACAGGGCCTGAAGCTTTCTTT
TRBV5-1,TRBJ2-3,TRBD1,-,CASSLAEGTGADTQYF,TGCGCCAGCAGCTTGGCCGAGGGGACAGGGGCAGATACGCAGTATTTT
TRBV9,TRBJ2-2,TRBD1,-,CASSVGQTNTGELFF,TGTGCCAGCAGCGTGGGACAGACCAACACCGGGGAGCTGTTTTTT
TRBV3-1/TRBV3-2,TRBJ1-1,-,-,CASSRTGYATEAFF,TGTGCCAGCAGCCGTACAGGGTACGCCACTGAAGCTTTCTTT
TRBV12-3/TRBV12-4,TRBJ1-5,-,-,CASSSWSDQPQHF,TGTGCCAGCAGTTCTTGGTCGGATCAGCCCCAGCATTTT
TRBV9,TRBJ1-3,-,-,CASSVTDSGNTIYF,TGTGCCAGCAGCGTAACAGACTCTGGAAACACCATATATTTT
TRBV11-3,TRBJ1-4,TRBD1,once,CASSPRQGKDEKLFF,TGTGCCAGCAGCCCCCGACAGGGGAAGGACGAAAAACTGTTTTTT
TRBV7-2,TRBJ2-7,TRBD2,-,CASSPTGLAASYEQYF,TGTGCCAGCAGCCCCACGGGACTAGCGGCTTCCTACGAGCAGTACTTC
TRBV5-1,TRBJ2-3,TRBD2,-,CASSGLTSGVGDTQYF,TGCGCCAGCAGCGGGTTGACTAGCGGGGTTGGTGATACGCAGTATTTT
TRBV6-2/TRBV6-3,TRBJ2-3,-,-,CASSYKRGDTQYF,TGTGCCAGCAGTTATAAGCGAGGGGATACGCAGTATTTT
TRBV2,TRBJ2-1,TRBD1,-,CASSDRTGVYNEQFF,TGTGCCAGCAGTGACCGGACAGGGGTCTACAATGAGCAGTTCTTC
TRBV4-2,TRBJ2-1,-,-,CASSQEVSNNEQFF,TGTGCCAGCAGCCAAGAAGTTAGCAACAATGAGCAGTTCTTC
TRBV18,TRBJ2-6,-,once,CASSRLDSGANVLTF,TGTGCCAGCTCACGCCTAGACTCTGGGGCCAACGTCCTGACTTTC
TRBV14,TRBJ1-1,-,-,CASSQVRDATEAFF,TGTGCCAGCAGCCAAGTCAGGGATGCCACTGAAGCTTTCTTT
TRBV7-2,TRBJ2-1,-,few,CASSLGRGEQFF,TGTGCCAGCAGCTTAGGAAGAGGGGAGCAGTTCTTC
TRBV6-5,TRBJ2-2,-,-,CASVGQPNTGELFF,TGTGCCAGCGTCGGACAGCCGAACACCGGGGAGCTGTTTTTT
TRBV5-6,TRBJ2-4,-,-,CASSLLGRNIQYF,TGTGCCAGCAGCTTGTTGGGGAGAAACATTCAGTACTTC
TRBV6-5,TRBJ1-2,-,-,CASSYSRGAGGYTF,TGTGCCAGCAGTTACTCTCGGGGGGCCGGTGGCTACACCTTC
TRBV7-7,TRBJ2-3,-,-,CASSLRSGLASTDTQYF,TGTGCTAGCAGCTTACGTTCGGGGCTAGCGAGCACAGATACGCAGTATTTT
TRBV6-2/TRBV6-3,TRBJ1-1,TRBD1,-,CASSYPTGALTLNTEAFF,TGTGCCAGCAGTTACCCTACAGGGGCGCTTACCCTGAACACTGAAGCTTTCTTT
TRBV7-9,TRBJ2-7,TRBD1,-,CASSTGDGQGGSYEQYF,TGTGCCAGCAGCACGGGTGACGGACAGGGTGGTTCCTACGAGCAGTACTTC
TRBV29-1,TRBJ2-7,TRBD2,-,CSVEELAGGDYEQYF,TGCAGCGTTGAAGAATTAGCGGGGGGCGACTACGAGCAGTACTTC
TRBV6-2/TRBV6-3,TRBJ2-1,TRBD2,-,CASSRSSGRGSYNEQFF,TGTGCCAGCAGTCGTTCGAGCGGGAGGGGCTCCTACAATGAGCAGTTCTTC
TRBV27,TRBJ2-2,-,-,CASSLSGRNTGELFF,TGTGCCAGCAGTTTATCGGGGCGGAACACCGGGGAGCTGTTTTTT
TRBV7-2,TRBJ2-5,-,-,CASSLRRAPPLGAQYF,TGTGCCAGCAGCCTTCGGCGGGCCCCTCCACTCGGGGCCCAGTACTTC
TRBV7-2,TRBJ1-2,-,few,CASSTPGIFWGYTF,TGTGCCAGCAGCACCCCAGGAATCTTCTGGGGCTACACCTTC
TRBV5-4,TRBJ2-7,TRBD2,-,CASRKRGADYEQYF,TGTGCCAGCAGGAAGCGGGGGGCGGACTACGAGCAGTACTTC
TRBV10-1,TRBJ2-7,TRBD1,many,CASSERDREAPYEQYF,TGCGCCAGCAGTGAAAGGGACAGGGAGGCCCCTTACGAGCAGTACTTC
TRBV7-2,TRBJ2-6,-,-,CASSLLGAVYVTGANVLTF,TGTGCCAGCAGCCTTCTTGGGGCAGTCTACGTAACTGGGGCCAACGTCCTGACTTTC
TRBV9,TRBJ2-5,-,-,CASSVLGAFQETQYF,TGTGCCAGCAGCGTATTGGGCGCATTCCAAGAGACCCAGTACTTC
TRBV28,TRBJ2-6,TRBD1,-,CASSPPGQGAGGANVLTF,TGTGCCAGCAGTCCCCCGGGACAGGGGGCAGGGGGGGCCAACGTCCTGACTTTC
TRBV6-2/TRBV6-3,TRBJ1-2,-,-,CASSPSGNIGYTF,TGTGCCAGCAGTCCGTCGGGGAATATTGGCTACACCTTC
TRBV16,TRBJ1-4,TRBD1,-,CASSQLPGQGTPNEKLFF,TGTGCCAGCAGCCAGCTCCCGGGACAGGGGACTCCTAATGAAAAACTGTTTTTT
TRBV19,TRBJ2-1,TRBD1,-,CASSNRDRHNEQFF,TGTGCCAGTAGTAACCGGGACAGGCACAATGAGCAGTTCTTC
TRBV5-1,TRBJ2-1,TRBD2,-,CASSLQLAGGADEQFF,TGCGCCAGCAGCCTACAACTAGCGGGAGGCGCCGATGAGCAGTTCTTC
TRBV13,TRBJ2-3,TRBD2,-,CASSLGLSGGRSDTQYF,TGTGCCAGCAGCTTAGGCCTGTCGGGGGGGCGGTCAGATACGCAGTATTTT
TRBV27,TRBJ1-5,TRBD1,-,CASMVLGQGKDQPQHF,TGTGCCAGCATGGTCTTAGGACAGGGGAAAGATCAGCCCCAGCATTTT
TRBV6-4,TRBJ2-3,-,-,CASSDQLGADTQYF,TGTGCCAGCAGTGACCAGTTAGGGGCAGATACGCAGTATTTT
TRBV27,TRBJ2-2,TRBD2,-,CASTRLAGGYIGHPGELFF,TGTGCCAGCACCCGACTAGCGGGAGGGTACATAGGACACCCCGGGGAGCTGTTTTTT
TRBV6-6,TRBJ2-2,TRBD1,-,CASRGQGRVTGELFF,TGTGCCAGCAGGGGACAGGGTCGGGTCACCGGGGAGCTGTTTTTT
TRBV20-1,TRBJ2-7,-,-,CSASFSSYEQYF,TGCAGTGCTAGTTTCAGCTCCTACGAGCAGTACTTC